The T cell receptor (beta chain) under discussion was sequenced for a study of T cell repertoires in cytomegalovirus infection (dated by TCRdb to the late 2010s). Broadly, across the study: Donor HLA type was relevant to the analysis, as public TCR beta signatures indicated carriage of CMV infection together with the matching HLA type.

Data came from an Illumina HiSeq 1500. TCRdb cleaned the public reads at Q25 with fastp, built clones with MiXCR and kept in-frame beta chains. Each CDR3 protein gets just one entry, which takes the most common genes and DNA from the rows behind it. The sample yields about 680,000 distinct CDR3 sequences; about 24% were counted once. Less than 10% of the sample belongs to the ten largest clones. Results the study describes overall, beyond this receptor: The ex vivo response was dominated by HLA-C-restricted CMV-specific TCR beta clonotypes, which also provided the single most frequent clonotype in two of eight donors. Cumulative frequency of public TCR beta family members discriminated carriers of CMV infection plus the relevant HLA type in this cohort and an independent approximately 400-donor cohort.

This clonotype was picked up many times. No antigen is known for it. No much larger clone exists at a distance of one base, and base qualities are not known. Taken from cysteine to phenylalanine, the CDR3 has 13 residues. The DNA shown is the 39-base CDR3, in frame from base 1. The V and J ends are trimmed by 5 bases and 1 base, leaving 8 bases between them. CDR1 and CDR2 (SEHNR, FQNEAQ) derive from the germline V gene (reference sequence). The source of this sequence is a human donor in good health (CMV status not recorded). Some clones in this sample may be carry-over from other donors' samples. The V and J genes are TRBV7-9 and TRBJ1-1, with no confident D gene call. Material for sequencing was CD8+ T cells from PBMCs. This receptor carries the CDR3 CASSAAGNTEAFF. The nucleotide sequence reads TGTGCCAGCAGCGCAGCAGGGAACACTGAAGCTTTCTTT. Here the CDR3 is joined to the reference TRBV7-9 and TRBJ1-1 genes, and the full variable domain is: DTGVSQNPRHKITKRGQNVTFRCDPISEHNRLYWYRQTLGQGPEFLTYFQNEAQLEKSRLLSDRFSAERPKGSFSTLEIQRTEQGDSAMYLCASSAAGNTEAFFGQGTRLTVV.